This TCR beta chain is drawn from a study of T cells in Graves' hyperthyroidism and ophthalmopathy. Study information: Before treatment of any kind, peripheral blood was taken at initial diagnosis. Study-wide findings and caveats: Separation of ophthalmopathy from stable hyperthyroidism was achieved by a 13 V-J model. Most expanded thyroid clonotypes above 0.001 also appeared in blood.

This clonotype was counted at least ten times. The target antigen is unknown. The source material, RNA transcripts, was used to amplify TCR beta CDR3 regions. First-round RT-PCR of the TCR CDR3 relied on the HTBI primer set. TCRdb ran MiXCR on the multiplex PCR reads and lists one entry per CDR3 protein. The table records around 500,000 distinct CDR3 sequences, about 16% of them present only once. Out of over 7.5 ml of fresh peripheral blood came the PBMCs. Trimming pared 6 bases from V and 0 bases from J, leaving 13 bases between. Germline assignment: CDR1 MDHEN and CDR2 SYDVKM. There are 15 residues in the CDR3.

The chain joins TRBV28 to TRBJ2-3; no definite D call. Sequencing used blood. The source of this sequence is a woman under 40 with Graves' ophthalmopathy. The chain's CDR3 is CASSPLTASTDTQYF. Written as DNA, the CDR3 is TGTGCCAGCAGCCCTCTCACAGCTAGCACAGATACGCAGTATTTT.